The clone carrying this TCR beta chain was recorded many times. What it binds is unknown. This CDR3 region has 13 residues. The V end lost 3 bases, the J end lost 0 bases, and 4 bases lay between the germline ends. The germline V gene encodes CDR1 LGHNA and CDR2 YSLEER. This sample stems from a study of regulatory T cells in long-lasting Graves disease. Study-wide results and caveats: Those with persistent Graves' had less TCR diversity than newly diagnosed patients.

Time point described: newly diagnosed GD, antithyroid drugs for less than 3 months. RNA extracted from PBMCs served as the sequencing template. Assembly of TCR beta libraries relied on iRepertoire HTBI primers together with Arm-PCR of CDR3 regions. One entry per CDR3 protein, called by TCRdb with MiXCR from the multiplex PCR reads. The table shows 400,000 to 500,000 distinct CDR3 sequences, with 16% occurring only once. Separately, the same data were catalogued under a study of T cells in Graves' hyperthyroidism and ophthalmopathy. That work adds: Ophthalmopathy prediction by the model preceded onset by a median roughly 6.3 months.

This specimen consisted of peripheral blood mononuclear cells (PBMCs), obtained at new diagnosis, from a patient treated with antithyroid drugs. The TCR was taken from a woman aged 18-29 years with Graves disease. V is TRBV4-3 and J is TRBJ2-3; no clear D. The CDR3 coding sequence is TGCGCCAGCAGCCACCTCAGCACAGATACGCAGTATTTT. The encoded protein is CASSHLSTDTQYF.